This entry concerns a single T cell receptor beta chain. The antigen is undetermined. The sample comes from a study of T cell responses to AZD1222 COVID-19 vaccine. Here immunoSEQ multiplex PCR was the method, and the copy in TCRdb shows in-frame clones only, minus some. The sample yields about 140,000 clones, 90% to 95% seen once. The study, taken as a whole, reports: It was only a handful of AZD1222 recipients who were seropositive at baseline. White British ancestry dominated among donors, who included more females, and clonal diversity was possibly underestimated.

Looked up from germline, CDR1 is SGDLS and CDR2 is YYNGEE. This CDR3 is built from 13 residues. Deletions cut 2 bases from V and 0 bases from J, with 4 bases between. V is TRBV9 and J is TRBJ2-3; the D is unclear. Sequenced here: peripheral blood, sampled on day 0 of MenACWY control vaccination. The TCR was taken from an adult in good health. The CDR3 DNA reads TGTGCCAGCAGCGTCGTTAGCACAGATACGCAGTATTTT. It yields the protein CASSVVSTDTQYF. The whole variable domain, filled in from reference TRBV9 and TRBJ2-3, reads DSGVTQTPKHLITATGQRVTLRCSPRSGDLSVYWYQQSLDQGLQFLIQYYNGEERAKGNILERFSAQQFPDLHSELNLSSLELGDSALYFCASSVVSTDTQYFGPGTRLTVL.